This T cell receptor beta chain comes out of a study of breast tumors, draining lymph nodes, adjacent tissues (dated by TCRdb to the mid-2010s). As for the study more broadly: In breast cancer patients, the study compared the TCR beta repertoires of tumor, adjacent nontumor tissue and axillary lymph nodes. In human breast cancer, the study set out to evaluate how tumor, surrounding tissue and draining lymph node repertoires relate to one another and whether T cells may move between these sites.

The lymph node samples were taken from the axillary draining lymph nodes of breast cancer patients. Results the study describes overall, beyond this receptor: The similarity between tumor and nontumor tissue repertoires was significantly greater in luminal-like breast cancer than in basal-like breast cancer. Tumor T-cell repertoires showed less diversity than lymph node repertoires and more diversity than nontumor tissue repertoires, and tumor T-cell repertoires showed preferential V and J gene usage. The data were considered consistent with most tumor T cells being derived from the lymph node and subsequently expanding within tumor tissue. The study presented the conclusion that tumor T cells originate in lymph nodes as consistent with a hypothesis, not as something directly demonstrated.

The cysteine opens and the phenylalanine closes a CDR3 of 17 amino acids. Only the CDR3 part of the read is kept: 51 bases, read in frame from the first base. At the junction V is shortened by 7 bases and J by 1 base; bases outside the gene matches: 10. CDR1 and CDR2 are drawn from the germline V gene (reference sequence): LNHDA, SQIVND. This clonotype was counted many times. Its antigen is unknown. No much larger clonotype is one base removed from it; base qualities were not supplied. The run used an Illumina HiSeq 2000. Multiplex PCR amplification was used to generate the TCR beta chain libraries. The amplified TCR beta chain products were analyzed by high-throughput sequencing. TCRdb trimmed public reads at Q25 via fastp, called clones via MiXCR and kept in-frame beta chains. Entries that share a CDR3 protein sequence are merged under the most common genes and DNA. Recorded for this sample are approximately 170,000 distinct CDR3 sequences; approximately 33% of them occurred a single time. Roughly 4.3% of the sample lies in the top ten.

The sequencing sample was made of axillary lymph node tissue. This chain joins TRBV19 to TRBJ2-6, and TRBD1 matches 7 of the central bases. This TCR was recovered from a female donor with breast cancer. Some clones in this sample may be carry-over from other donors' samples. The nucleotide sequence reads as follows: TGTGCCAGTAATAGACAGGGTTCCTGGTCTGGGGCCAACGTCCTGACTTTC. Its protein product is CASNRQGSWSGANVLTF.